This TCR beta chain was sequenced in a study of shared clonotypes between healthy human individuals. Turning to the study itself: Three plates each covered CD4 naive and memory; CD8 naive two, CD8 memory one.

Sequencing was performed with immunoSEQ multiplex PCR; in TCRdb, only in-frame clones are kept and a portion is missing. Altogether some 1,400,000 clones are present, roughly 96% being singletons, with the ten largest covering roughly 1.1%. V gave up 8 bases and J gave up 5 bases, with 16 bases separating them. Germline CDR1 and CDR2: MNHEY and SVGAGI. The CDR3 consists of 14 residues. Donors, healthy HIV-negative adults, lacked recent acute infections or vaccinations. Sequencing was performed on naive CD4+ T cells sorted from blood. The subset: CD45RA+ positively selected. The rearrangement uses TRBV6-5 and TRBJ1-5, with D maybe TRBD1 (6 bases). This TCR derives from a man aged 25-45 years in good health. CDR3 DNA: TGTGCCAGCCGACAACAGGGATTTCATCAGCCCCAGCATTTT. Its translation: CASRQQGFHQPQHF.